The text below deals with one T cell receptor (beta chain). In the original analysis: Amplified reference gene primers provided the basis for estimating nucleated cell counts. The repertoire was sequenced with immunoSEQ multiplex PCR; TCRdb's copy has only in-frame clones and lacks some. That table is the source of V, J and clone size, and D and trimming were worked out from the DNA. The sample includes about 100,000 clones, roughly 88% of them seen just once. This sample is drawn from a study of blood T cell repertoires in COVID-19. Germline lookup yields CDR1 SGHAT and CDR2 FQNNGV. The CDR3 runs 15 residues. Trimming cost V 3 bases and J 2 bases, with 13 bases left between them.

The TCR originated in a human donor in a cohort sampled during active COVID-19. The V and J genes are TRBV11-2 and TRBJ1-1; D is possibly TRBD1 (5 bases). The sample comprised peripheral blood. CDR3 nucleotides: TGTGCCAGCAGCTTGGAGCCAGGGCCCAACACTGAAGCTTTCTTT. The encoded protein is CASSLEPGPNTEAFF.